This TCR beta chain appears in the sequencing data of a study of blood T cell repertoires in COVID-19. Study-level background: The origin of the acute and convalescent COVID-19 samples was the United States, Italy and Spain. PBMCs, B-cell-depleted T cells, or T cells provided the cDNA or gDNA that made up the material.

Enrolled during active infection, Seattle patients were then followed longitudinally. Per the germline V gene, CDR1 is SGHTA and CDR2 is FQGNSA. V was shortened by 5 bases and J by 7 bases, with 11 bases between the two germline ends. There are 12 residues in the CDR3. As processed by the authors: Scientists estimated how many nucleated cells there were by amplifying reference gene primers. Method: immunoSEQ multiplex PCR; TCRdb's copy keeps in-frame clones and lacks some. V and J calls and clone size are copied from that table; D and trimming were computed from the DNA. This table holds tens of thousands of clones, approximately 74% found once.

The clonotype was recovered from a man in his 70s with COVID-19, enrolled during active disease. Sequencing input: peripheral blood. The chain joins TRBV7-2 to TRBJ1-2; TRBD1 might be the D (5 bases). CDR3: CASSPLGGGYTF. Written as DNA, the CDR3 is TGTGCCAGCAGCCCTTTGGGGGGTGGCTACACCTTC.